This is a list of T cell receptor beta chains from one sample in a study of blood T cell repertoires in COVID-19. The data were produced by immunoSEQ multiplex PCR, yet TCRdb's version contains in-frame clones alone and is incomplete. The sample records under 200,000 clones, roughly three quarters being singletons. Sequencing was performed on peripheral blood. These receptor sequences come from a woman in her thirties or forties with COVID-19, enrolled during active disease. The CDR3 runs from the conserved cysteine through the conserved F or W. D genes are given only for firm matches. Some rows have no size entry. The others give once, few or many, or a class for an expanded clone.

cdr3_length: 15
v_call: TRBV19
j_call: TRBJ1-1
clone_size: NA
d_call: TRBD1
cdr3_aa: CASSMGTGGTTEAFF
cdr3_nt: TGTGCCAGTAGTATGGGGACAGGGGGTACCACTGAAGCTTTCTTT

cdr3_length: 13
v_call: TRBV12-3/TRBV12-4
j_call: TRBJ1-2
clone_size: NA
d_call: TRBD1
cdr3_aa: CASSLGDRAGYTF
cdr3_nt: TGTGCCAGCAGTTTAGGGGACAGGGCTGGCTACACCTTC

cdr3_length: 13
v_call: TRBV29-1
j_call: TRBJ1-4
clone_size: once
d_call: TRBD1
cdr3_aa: CSIGTGANEKLFF
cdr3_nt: TGCAGCATAGGGACAGGTGCTAATGAAAAACTGTTTTTT

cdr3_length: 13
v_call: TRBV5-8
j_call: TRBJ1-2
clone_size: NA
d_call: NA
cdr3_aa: CASSLFSIYGYTF
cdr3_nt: TGTGCCAGCAGCTTATTTTCTATCTATGGCTACACCTTC

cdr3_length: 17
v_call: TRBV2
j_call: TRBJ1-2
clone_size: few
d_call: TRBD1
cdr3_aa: CASSAILGTGGHYGYTF
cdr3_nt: TGTGCCAGCAGTGCCATCCTGGGGACAGGAGGACACTATGGCTACACCTTC

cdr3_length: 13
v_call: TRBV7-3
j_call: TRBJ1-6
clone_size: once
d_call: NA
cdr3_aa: CASSLQNNSPLHF
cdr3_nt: TGTGCCAGCAGCTTACAAAATAATTCACCCCTCCACTTT

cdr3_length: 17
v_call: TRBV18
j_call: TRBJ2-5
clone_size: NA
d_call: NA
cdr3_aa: CASSPRDTSLWPETQYF
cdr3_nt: TGTGCCAGCTCACCACGGGACACCTCATTGTGGCCGGAGACCCAGTACTTC

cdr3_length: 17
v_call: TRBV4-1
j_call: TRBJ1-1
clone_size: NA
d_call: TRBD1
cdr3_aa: CASSQVGDRGRSAEAFF
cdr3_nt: TGCGCCAGCAGCCAGGTGGGGGACAGGGGGCGTAGCGCTGAAGCTTTCTTT

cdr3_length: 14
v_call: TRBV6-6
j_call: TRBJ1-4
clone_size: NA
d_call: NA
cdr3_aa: CASSYGQNNEKLFF
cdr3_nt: TGTGCCAGCAGTTACGGACAGAATAATGAAAAACTGTTTTTT

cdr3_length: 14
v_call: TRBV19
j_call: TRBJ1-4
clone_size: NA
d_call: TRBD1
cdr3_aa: CASRTTGKNEKLFF
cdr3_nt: TGTGCCAGTAGAACGACAGGGAAGAATGAAAAACTGTTTTTT

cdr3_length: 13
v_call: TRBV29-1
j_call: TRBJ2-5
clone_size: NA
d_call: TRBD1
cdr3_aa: CSASTGARETQYF
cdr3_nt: TGCAGCGCGTCGACAGGGGCTAGGGAGACCCAGTACTTC

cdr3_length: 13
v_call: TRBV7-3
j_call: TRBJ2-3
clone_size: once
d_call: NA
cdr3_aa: CASSQITGNTQYF
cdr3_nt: TGTGCCAGCAGCCAGATCACAGGGAATACGCAGTATTTT

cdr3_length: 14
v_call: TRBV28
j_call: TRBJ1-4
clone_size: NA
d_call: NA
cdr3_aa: CASSLPGSYEKLFF
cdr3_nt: TGTGCCAGCAGTTTACCGGGGTCCTACGAAAAACTGTTTTTT

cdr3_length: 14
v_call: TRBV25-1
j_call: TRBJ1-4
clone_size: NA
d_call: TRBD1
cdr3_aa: CASSAGQGFEKLFF
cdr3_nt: TGTGCCAGCAGTGCGGGACAGGGGTTTGAAAAACTGTTTTTT

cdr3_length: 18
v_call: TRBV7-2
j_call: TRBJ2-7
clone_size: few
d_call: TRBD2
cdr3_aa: CASSPGPGLARSDYEQYF
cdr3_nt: TGTGCCAGCAGCCCAGGGCCGGGACTAGCGCGAAGTGACTACGAGCAGTACTTC

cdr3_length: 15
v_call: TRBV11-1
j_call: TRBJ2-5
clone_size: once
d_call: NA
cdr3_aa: CASSSQALHQETQYF
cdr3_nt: TGTGCCAGCAGCTCCCAAGCGCTCCACCAAGAGACCCAGTACTTC

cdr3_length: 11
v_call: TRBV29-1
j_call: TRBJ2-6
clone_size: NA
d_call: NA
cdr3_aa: CSVAHDDVLTF
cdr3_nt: TGCAGCGTGGCCCATGATGACGTCCTGACTTTC

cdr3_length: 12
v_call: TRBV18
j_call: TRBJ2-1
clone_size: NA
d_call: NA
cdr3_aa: CASSPGGYEQFF
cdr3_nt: TGTGCCAGCTCACCAGGGGGGTATGAGCAGTTCTTC

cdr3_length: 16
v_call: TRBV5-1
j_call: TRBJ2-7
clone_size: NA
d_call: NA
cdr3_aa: CASSLAAGSSSYEQYF
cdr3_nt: TGCGCCAGCAGCTTGGCCGCGGGATCAAGCTCCTACGAGCAGTACTTC

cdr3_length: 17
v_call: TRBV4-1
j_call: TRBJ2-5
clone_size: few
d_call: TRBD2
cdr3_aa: CASSLPPTSGGSETQYF
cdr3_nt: TGCGCCAGCAGCCTCCCGCCGACTAGCGGGGGGTCGGAGACCCAGTACTTC

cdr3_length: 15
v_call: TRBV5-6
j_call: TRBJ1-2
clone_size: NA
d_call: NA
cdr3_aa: CASSLVRAPNYGYTF
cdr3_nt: TGTGCCAGCAGCTTGGTCAGGGCGCCCAACTATGGCTACACCTTC

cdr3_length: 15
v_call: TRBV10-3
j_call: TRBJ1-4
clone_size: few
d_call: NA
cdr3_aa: CAISESSATNEKLFF
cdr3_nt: TGTGCCATCAGTGAGTCCAGTGCAACTAATGAAAAACTGTTTTTT

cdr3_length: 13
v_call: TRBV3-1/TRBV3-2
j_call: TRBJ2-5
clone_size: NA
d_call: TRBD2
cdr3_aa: CASSPGTSGTQYF
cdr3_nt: TGTGCCAGCAGCCCAGGGACTAGTGGGACCCAGTACTTC

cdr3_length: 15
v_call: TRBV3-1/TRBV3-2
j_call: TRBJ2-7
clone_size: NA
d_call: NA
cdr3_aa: CASSQVPGYSYEQYF
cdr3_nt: TGTGCCAGCAGCCAAGTTCCAGGGTACTCCTACGAGCAGTACTTC

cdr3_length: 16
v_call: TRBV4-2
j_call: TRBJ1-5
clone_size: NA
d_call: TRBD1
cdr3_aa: CASSPSTGSSNQPQHF
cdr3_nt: TGTGCCAGCAGCCCCTCGACAGGGAGCAGCAATCAGCCCCAGCATTTT

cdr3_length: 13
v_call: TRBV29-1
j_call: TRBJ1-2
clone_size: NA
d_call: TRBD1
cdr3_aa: CSVADRGGAGYTF
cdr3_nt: TGCAGCGTTGCGGACAGGGGAGGTGCGGGCTACACCTTC

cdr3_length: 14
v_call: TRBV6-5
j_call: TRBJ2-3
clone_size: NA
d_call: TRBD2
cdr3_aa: CASEAGDFPDTQYF
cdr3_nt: TGTGCCAGCGAAGCGGGAGATTTCCCAGATACGCAGTATTTT

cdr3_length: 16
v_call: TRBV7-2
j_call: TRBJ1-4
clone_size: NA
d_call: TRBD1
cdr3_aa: CASSPLRGTGDEKLFF
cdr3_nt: TGTGCCAGCAGCCCATTGAGGGGGACAGGGGATGAAAAACTGTTTTTT

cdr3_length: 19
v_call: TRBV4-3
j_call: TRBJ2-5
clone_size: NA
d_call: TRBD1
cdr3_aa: CASSQERGAWTGKGETQYF
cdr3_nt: TGCGCCAGCAGCCAAGAGAGGGGCGCCTGGACAGGGAAAGGAGAGACCCAGTACTTC

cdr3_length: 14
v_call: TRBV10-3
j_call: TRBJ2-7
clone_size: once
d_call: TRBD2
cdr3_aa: CAITKREMGDEQYF
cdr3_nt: TGTGCCATCACCAAGCGGGAGATGGGAGACGAGCAGTACTTC

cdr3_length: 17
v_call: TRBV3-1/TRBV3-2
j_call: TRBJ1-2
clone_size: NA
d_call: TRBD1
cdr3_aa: CASSRPPGTGDLLGYTF
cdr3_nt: TGTGCCAGCAGCCGCCCCCCCGGGACAGGGGACCTTCTGGGCTACACCTTC

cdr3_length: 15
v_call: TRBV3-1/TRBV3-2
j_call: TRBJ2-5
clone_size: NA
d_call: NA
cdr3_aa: CASSQDTTTGKTQYF
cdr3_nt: TGTGCCAGCAGCCAAGATACCACCACGGGGAAGACCCAGTACTTC

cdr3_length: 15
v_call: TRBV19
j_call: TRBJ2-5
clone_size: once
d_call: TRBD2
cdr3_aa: CASSTLAGVQETQYF
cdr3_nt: TGTGCCAGTAGTACACTAGCGGGGGTCCAAGAGACCCAGTACTTC

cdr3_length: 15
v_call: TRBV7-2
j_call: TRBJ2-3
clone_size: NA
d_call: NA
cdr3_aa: CASSLAGSITDTQYF
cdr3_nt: TGTGCCAGCAGCTTAGCGGGGAGCATCACAGATACGCAGTATTTT

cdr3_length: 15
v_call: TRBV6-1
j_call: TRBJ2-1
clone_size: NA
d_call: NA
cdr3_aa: CASSEIRGTYNEQFF
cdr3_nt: TGTGCCAGCAGTGAGATCAGGGGTACCTACAATGAGCAGTTCTTC

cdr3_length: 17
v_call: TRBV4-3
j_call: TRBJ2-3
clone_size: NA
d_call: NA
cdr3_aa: CASSQDPTRGGHDTQYF
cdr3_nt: TGCGCCAGCAGCCAAGATCCAACTAGAGGGGGACACGATACGCAGTATTTT

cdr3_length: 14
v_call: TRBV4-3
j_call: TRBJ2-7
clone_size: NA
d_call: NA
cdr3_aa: CASSLQRGGYEQYF
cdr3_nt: TGCGCCAGCAGCCTCCAGAGGGGGGGGTACGAGCAGTACTTC

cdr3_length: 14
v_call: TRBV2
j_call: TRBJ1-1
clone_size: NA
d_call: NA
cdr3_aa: CASQPRGGDTEAFF
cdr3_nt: TGTGCCAGCCAACCTAGGGGTGGAGACACTGAAGCTTTCTTT

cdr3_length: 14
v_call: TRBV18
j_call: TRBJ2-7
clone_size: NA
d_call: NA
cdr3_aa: CASSREQGSYEQYF
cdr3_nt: TGTGCCAGCTCACGCGAACAGGGCTCCTACGAGCAGTACTTC

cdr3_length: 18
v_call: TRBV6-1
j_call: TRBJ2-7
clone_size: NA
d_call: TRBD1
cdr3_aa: CASSEALYRTGESYEQYF
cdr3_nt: TGTGCCAGCAGTGAAGCCCTTTACAGGACAGGGGAGTCCTACGAGCAGTACTTC

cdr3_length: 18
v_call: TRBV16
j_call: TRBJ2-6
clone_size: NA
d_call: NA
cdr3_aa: CASSQSRLQGSGANVLTF
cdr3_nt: TGTGCCAGCAGCCAATCAAGGCTCCAGGGCTCTGGGGCCAACGTCCTGACTTTC

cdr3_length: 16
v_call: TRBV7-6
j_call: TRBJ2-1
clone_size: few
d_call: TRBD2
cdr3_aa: CASSLWTSGSNNEQFF
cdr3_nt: TGTGCCAGCAGCTTATGGACTAGCGGGAGCAACAATGAGCAGTTCTTC

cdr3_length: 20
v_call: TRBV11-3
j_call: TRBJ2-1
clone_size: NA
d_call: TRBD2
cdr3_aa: CASSLGDGLAGDNSYNEQFF
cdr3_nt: TGTGCCAGCAGCTTAGGGGACGGACTAGCGGGGGACAACTCCTACAATGAGCAGTTCTTC

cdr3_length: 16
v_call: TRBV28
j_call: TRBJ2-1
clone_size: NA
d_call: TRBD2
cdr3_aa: CASSLLAGGIYNEQFF
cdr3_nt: TGTGCCAGCAGTTTACTAGCGGGGGGCATTTACAATGAGCAGTTCTTC

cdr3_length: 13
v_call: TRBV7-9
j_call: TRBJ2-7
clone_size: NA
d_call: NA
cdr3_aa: CASSFGRNYEQYF
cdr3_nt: TGTGCCAGCAGCTTTGGCAGGAACTACGAGCAGTACTTC

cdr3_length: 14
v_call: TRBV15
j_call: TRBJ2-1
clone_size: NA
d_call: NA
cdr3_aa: CATSRERGGLEQFF
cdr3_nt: TGTGCCACCAGCAGAGAAAGGGGGGGCCTTGAGCAGTTCTTC

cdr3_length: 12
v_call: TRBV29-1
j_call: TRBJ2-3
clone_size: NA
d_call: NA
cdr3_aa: CSFAKPADTQYF
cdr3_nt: TGCAGCTTCGCAAAGCCCGCGGATACGCAGTATTTT

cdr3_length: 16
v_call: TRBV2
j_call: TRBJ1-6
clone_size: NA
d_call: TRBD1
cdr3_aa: CASSLGQGTSGSPLHF
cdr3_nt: TGTGCCAGCAGTTTGGGACAGGGTACTTCAGGTTCACCCCTCCACTTT